Sequencing of this T cell receptor beta chain was carried out in a study of blood T cells in healthy people across ages. Study-wide background: Template-switching capture recovered about one barcoded beta molecule per two T cells.

CDR1 and CDR2 from the germline V gene are MNHEY and SVGEGT. J was trimmed by 2 bases and V by 5 bases; bases with no gene match: 8. The CDR3 is 15 amino acids. Sample-barcoded 5' priming and a J-beta primer mix drove a second PCR of roughly 6 to 12 cycles. There were at least 3 million CDR3-containing paired-end reads obtained from each sample. A single record per CDR3 protein comes from TCRdb applying MiXCR to the 5' RACE reads. The sample holds over 1.5 million distinct CDR3 sequences; about 49% are singletons and the top ten take less than 2.5%. A minimum of 6 micrograms of total RNA was extracted per sample. The study, taken as a whole, reports: PBMC samples, being unsorted, prevented any conclusive comparison of naive and antigen-experienced cells.

Concerning this clonotype itself: Its antigen remains unknown.

The sample consisted of blood. This clonotype originated in a middle-aged woman in good health. This chain joins TRBV6-2 or TRBV6-3 and TRBJ2-5; 7 bases align to TRBD2. CDR3 protein: CASSILPGGQETQYF. The CDR3 DNA reads as TGTGCCAGCAGTATCCTACCGGGGGGACAAGAGACCCAGTACTTC.